This T cell receptor beta chain was retrieved from a study of sequential checkpoint blockade in melanoma. Study details: DNA from around 90 pretreatment tumor samples underwent TCRβ immunosequencing. Around 21 patients had matched tumor biopsies before treatment and at week 13 after nivolumab or ipilimumab alone. Study outcomes and limitations: Tumor T-cell fraction and clonality correlated with PD-L1 and CD8+ counts.

This CDR3 is 13 amino acids long. J was trimmed by 5 bases and V by 6 bases; bases with no gene match: 4. Germline values: CDR1 MNHGY, CDR2 SAAAGT. Sample treatment: randomized to nivolumab then ipilimumab (arm A) or the reverse (arm B). This clone is medium-sized in the sample. Its antigen is not identified. The protocol was immunoSEQ multiplex PCR, while the TCRdb copy is restricted to in-frame clones and leaves out a portion. Of about 3,500 clones in the sample, around a fifth are singletons; the top ten hold roughly 14%. The receptor comes from a human patient with melanoma. Some clones in this sample may be carry-over from other donors' samples. The chain links TRBV6-8 to TRBJ1-1; 9 positions match TRBD1. The material was tumor tissue (inferred from file names), obtained from a patient given nivolumab and ipilimumab in sequence. Here the CDR3 DNA reads TGTGCCAGCAGAGGACAGGGGATGACTGAAGCTTTCTTT. As protein: CASRGQGMTEAFF.